This T cell receptor beta chain was profiled in a study of CD8 T cells in ankylosing spondylitis. Study results and limitations: Reports of some motif variants in reactive arthritis synovial fluid and blood predate this one. Among TCR beta sequences, a motif of roughly 8 highly homologous variants appeared characteristic of ankylosing spondylitis blood.

MiXCR, applied by TCRdb to the 5' RACE reads, yields one record per CDR3 protein. The sample comprises fewer than 550,000 distinct CDR3 sequences, about 5% of which are singletons, and under 4.5% rests with the top ten. CDR1 and CDR2 (germline): SGHAT, FQNNGV. The CDR3 is 14 amino acids. Trimming stripped 4 bases from V and 2 bases from J, with 12 bases between. This clonotype was recorded at least ten times. The antigen remains unidentified. This TCR came from a male donor with ankylosing spondylitis. The gene calls are TRBV11-2 and TRBJ2-7, with D possibly being TRBD2 (6 bases). The sequenced sample was blood, either unsorted or a sorted T cell fraction (not recorded which). The CDR3 sequence: CASSWDWGTYEQYF. Written as DNA, the CDR3 is TGTGCCAGCAGCTGGGACTGGGGCACCTACGAGCAGTACTTC.